The clone carrying this T cell receptor (beta chain) was observed a few times. The sample originates from a study of T-cell reconstitution after alpha-beta-depleted transplantation in children. The TCRbeta library incorporated unique molecular identifiers. TCRdb re-derived calls from the PCR reads in MiXCR, one entry per CDR3 protein. The sample includes more than 450,000 distinct CDR3 sequences, approximately 20% seen only once; the top ten take over 3%. Germline CDR1 GTSNPN, CDR2 SVGIG (reference sequence). V lost 0 bases to trimming and J lost 1 base, with 1 base between them. The CDR3 spans 12 residues.

Here the sequenced sample was PBMCs from the stem cell graft donor, taken from the stem cell graft. The rearrangement uses TRBV30 and TRBJ1-3; D is unresolved. The clonotype was recovered from a human donor who donated a stem cell graft to a child with acute lymphoblastic leukemia. The CDR3 DNA sequence: TGTGCCTGGAGTGTGTCTGGAAACACCATATATTTT. It translates to CAWSVSGNTIYF.